A single sample is the source of the 7 T cell receptor beta chains below, sequenced in a study of T-cell memory formation after mild COVID-19. Using its own MiXCR run on the 5' RACE reads, TCRdb lists one record per CDR3 protein. The table includes some 54,000 distinct CDR3 sequences, over 7.5% detected once. Input material: PBMCs or a T cell subset sorted from them (not recorded which). The source of these receptors is a man between 18 and 35 years old who had mild COVID-19 (a few samples of this study predate the infection). Cell type and time point are not known.

This clonotype has a handful of counts. The J gene is TRBJ2-1, the V gene TRBV3-1; 10 bases are a match to TRBD2. Trimming took 4 bases from V and 1 from J; bases not matched to a gene: 4. The CDR3 contains 16 residues. Germline V CDR1 and CDR2: LGHDT, YNNKEL (reference sequence). CDR3 amino acids: CASSRTSGRSYNEQFF. The CDR3 DNA sequence: TGTGCCAGCAGCCGGACTAGCGGTCGTTCCTACAATGAGCAGTTCTTC.

This clonotype has only a few counts. The rearrangement uses TRBV12-3 or TRBV12-4 and TRBJ1-1; a weak D match, TRBD1 (6 bases). The CDR3 extends over 12 amino acids. Trimming left V 7 bases short and J 4 bases short, with 10 bases between. CDR3 in amino acids: CASNTGTTEAFF. CDR3 sequence (DNA): TGTGCCAGCAACACAGGGACCACTGAAGCTTTCTTT.

A few counts support this clonotype. The chain recombines TRBV7-9 with TRBJ2-1, with a tentative D call TRBD2 (5 bases). Germline CDR1 reads SEHNR; CDR2 reads FQNEAQ (reference sequence). This CDR3 has 14 residues. The ends were cut back, 5 bases at V and 1 base at J, with 9 bases in the middle. For the CDR3, the DNA is TGTGCCAGCAGCACGGGGATTTCCTACAATGAGCAGTTCTTC. Protein product: CASSTGISYNEQFF. The whole variable domain, filled in from reference TRBV7-9 and TRBJ2-1, reads DTGVSQNPRHKITKRGQNVTFRCDPISEHNRLYWYRQTLGQGPEFLTYFQNEAQLEKSRLLSDRFSAERPKGSFSTLEIQRTEQGDSAMYLCASSTGISYNEQFFGPGTRLTVL.

There are a few counts of this clonotype. V gene TRBV7-9 combines with J gene TRBJ1-2, with no clear D. This CDR3 is 15 amino acids long. CDR1 and CDR2 from the germline V gene are SEHNR and FQNEAQ (reference sequence). V dropped 1 base and J dropped 0 bases, with 9 bases sitting between them. The CDR3 DNA reads as TGTGCCAGCAGCTTAGGACCGTTGACTAACTATGGCTACACCTTC. Translating gives CASSLGPLTNYGYTF.

There are many counts of this clonotype. V gene TRBV6-1 combines with J gene TRBJ2-7; TRBD2 matches 7 bases. The CDR3 is 13 residues long. Trimming at V came to 4 bases and at J to 6 bases, leaving 6 bases not matched to a gene. CDR1 is MNHNS, CDR2 SASEGT, per germline. This chain's CDR3 is CASSGTRRGEQYV. CDR3 DNA: TGTGCCAGCAGTGGGACTAGGAGGGGCGAGCAGTACGTC.

The V call is TRBV15, the J call TRBJ2-3; 11 nucleotides match TRBD2. This CDR3 has 16 amino acids. The germline CDR1 and CDR2 sequences are LNHNV and YYDKDF (reference sequence). Trimming removed 0 bases from V and 4 bases from J; junction bases left unmatched: 3. As DNA, the CDR3 is TGTGCCACCAGCAGAGAGAAACTAGCGGGAGCAGATACGCAGTATTTT. Its protein is CATSREKLAGADTQYF. The whole variable domain, filled in from reference TRBV15 and TRBJ2-3, reads DAMVIQNPRYQVTQFGKPVTLSCSQTLNHNVMYWYQQKSSQAPKLLFHYYDKDFNNEADTPDNFQSRRPNTSFCFLDIRSPGLGDTAMYLCATSREKLAGADTQYFGPGTRLTVL.

This clonotype occurred many times. V usage is TRBV7-8 and J usage is TRBJ1-1; D gene uncertain. Germline CDR1 is SGHVS and CDR2 is FQNEAQ. This CDR3 is 13 amino acids long. V was pared by 5 bases and J by 4 bases, with 11 bases between. The CDR3 sequence is CASSVDLSTEAFF. The CDR3 DNA is TGTGCCAGCAGCGTAGACCTGAGCACTGAAGCTTTCTTT.